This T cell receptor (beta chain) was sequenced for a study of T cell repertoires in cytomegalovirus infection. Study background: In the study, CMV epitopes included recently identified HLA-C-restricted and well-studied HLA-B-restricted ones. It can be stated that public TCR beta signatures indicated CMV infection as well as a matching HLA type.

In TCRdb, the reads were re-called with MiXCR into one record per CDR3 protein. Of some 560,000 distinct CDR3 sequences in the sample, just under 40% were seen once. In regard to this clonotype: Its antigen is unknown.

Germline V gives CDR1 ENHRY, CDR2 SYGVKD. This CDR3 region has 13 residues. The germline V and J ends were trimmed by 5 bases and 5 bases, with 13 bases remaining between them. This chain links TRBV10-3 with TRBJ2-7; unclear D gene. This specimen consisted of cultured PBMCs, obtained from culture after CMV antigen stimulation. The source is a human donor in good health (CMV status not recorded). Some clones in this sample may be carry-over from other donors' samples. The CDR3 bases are TGTGCCATCAGTCGGCAGGTCGCCGACGAGCAGTACTTC. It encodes CAISRQVADEQYF.